The T cell receptor (beta chain) described here comes from a study of T cells expressing NK-cell markers. For the study at large: The TCR beta repertoires originated in sorted CD3+CD56+NKG2C+, CD3+CD56+NKG2C- and CD3+CD56-NKG2C+ T cells.

TCRdb reanalyzed the 5' RACE reads, giving one entry per CDR3 protein sequence and no DNA. This sample lists 500,000 or so distinct CDR3 sequences; its ten largest clones have approximately 3.6%. This CDR3 is built from 15 residues. CDR1 and CDR2 (germline): DFQATT, SNEGSKA (reference sequence). The chain employs TRBV20-1 and TRBJ2-5; TCRdb lists TRBD2, though no DNA is available to test this call. The sample consisted of blood T cells: a sorted CD56 or NKG2C T cell subset, CD4+ or CD8+ T cells, or bulk PBMC T cells (not recorded which). The sequence was collected from a man in his late teens or twenties in good health. CDR3 protein: CSARWQGWGQETQYF.